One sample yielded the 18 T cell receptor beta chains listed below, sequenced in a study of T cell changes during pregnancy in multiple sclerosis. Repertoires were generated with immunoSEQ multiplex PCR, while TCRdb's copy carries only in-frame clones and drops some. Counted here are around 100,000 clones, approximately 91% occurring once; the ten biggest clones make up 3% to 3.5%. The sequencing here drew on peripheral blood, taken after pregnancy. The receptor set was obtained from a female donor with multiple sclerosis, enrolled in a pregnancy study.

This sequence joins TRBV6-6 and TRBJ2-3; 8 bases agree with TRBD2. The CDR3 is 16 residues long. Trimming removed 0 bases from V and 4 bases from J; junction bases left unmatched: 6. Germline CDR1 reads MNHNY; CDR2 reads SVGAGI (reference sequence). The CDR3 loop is CASSYSPSGGPDTQYF. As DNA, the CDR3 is TGTGCCAGCAGTTACTCGCCCAGCGGGGGACCAGATACGCAGTATTTT.

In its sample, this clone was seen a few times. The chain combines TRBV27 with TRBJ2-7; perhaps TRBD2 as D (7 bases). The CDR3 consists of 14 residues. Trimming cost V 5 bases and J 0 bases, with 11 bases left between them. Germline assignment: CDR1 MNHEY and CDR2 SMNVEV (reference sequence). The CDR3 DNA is TGTGCCAGCAGTGCGGGGGCTAACTCCTACGAGCAGTACTTC. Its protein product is CASSAGANSYEQYF.

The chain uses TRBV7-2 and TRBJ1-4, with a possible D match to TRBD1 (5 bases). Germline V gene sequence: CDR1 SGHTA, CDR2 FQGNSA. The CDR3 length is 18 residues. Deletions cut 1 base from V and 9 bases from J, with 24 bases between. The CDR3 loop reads CASSLVGFGKVMDKKLFF. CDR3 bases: TGTGCCAGCAGCTTAGTAGGTTTCGGCAAGGTGATGGACAAAAAACTGTTTTTT.

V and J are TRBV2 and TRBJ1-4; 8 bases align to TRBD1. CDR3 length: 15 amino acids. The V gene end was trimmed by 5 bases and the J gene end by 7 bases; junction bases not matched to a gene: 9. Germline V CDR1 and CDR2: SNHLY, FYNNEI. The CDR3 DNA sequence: TGTGCCAGCAGTAGGGACAGGTCCTTAACTGAAAAACTGTTTTTT. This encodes CASSRDRSLTEKLFF.

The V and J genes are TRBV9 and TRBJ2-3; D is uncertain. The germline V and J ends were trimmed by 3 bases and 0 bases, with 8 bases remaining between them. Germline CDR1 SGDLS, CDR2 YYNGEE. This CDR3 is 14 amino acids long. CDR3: CASSAHTSTDTQYF. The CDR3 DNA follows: TGTGCCAGCAGCGCCCATACTAGCACAGATACGCAGTATTTT.

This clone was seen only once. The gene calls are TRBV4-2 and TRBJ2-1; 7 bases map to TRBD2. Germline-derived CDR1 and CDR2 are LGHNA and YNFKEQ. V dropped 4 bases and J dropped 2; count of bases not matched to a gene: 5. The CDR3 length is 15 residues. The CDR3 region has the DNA TGTGCCAGCAGCCGAGAGCGGGGAGCCTACAATGAGCAGTTCTTC. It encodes CASSRERGAYNEQFF.

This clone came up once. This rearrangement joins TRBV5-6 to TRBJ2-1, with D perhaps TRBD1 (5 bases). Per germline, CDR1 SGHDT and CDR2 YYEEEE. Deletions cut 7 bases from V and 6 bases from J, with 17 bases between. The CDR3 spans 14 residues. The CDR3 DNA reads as TGTGCCAGCGCACTGAGTCCAGGGCCCAATGAGCAGTTCTTC. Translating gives CASALSPGPNEQFF. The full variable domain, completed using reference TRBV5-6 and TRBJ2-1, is DAGVTQSPTHLIKTRGQQVTLRCSPKSGHDTVSWYQQALGQGPQFIFQYYEEEERQRGNFPDRFSGHQFPNYSSELNVNALLLGDSALYLCASALSPGPNEQFFGPGTRLTVL.

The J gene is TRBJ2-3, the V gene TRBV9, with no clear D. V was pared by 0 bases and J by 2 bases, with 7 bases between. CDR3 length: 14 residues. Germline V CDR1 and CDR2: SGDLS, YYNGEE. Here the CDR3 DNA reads TGTGCCAGCAGCGTAGGAACAGCCACAGATACGCAGTATTTT. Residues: CASSVGTATDTQYF.

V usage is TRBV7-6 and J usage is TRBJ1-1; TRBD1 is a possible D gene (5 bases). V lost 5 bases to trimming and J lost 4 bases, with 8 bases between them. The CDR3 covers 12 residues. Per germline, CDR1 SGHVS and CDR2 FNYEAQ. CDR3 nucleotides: TGTGCCAGCAGCCCCCAGGGCACTGAAGCTTTCTTT. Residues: CASSPQGTEAFF.

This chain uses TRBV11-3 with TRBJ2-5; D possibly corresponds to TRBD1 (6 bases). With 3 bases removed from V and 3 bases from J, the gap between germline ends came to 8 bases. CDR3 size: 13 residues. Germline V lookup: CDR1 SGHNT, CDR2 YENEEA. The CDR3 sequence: CASSFRTEETQYF. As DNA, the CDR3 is TGTGCCAGCAGCTTTCGGACAGAAGAGACCCAGTACTTC.

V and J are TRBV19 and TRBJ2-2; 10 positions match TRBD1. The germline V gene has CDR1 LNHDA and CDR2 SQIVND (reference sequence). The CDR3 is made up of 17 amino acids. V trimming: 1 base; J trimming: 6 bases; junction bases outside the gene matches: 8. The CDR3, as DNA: TGTGCCAGTAGTATAGCGCCCGGGACAGGGGTCGCCGGGGAGCTGTTTTTT. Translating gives CASSIAPGTGVAGELFF.

The chain's CDR3 is CASSSWRVGKAFF. CDR3 coding DNA: TGTGCCAGCAGTTCATGGAGGGTTGGTAAAGCTTTCTTT. The rearrangement joins TRBV27 to TRBJ1-1, with no clear D. Germline-derived CDR1 and CDR2 are MNHEY and SMNVEV (reference sequence). The CDR3 runs 13 residues. Trimming shortened V by 4 bases and J by 9 bases, and 15 bases separated the two germline ends.

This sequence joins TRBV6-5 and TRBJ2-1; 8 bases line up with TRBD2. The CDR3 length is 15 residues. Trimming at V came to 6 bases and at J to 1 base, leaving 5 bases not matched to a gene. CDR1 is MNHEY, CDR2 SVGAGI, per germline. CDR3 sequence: CASSLRGGSYNEQFF. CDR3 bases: TGTGCCAGCAGCCTCCGCGGGGGGTCCTACAATGAGCAGTTCTTC.

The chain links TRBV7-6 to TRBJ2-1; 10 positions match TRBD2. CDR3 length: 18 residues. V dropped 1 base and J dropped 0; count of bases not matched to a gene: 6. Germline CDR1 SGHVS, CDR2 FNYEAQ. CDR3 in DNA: TGTGCCAGCAGCTTAGGGCTAGCGGGGGCCAGCTCCTACAATGAGCAGTTCTTC. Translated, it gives CASSLGLAGASSYNEQFF.

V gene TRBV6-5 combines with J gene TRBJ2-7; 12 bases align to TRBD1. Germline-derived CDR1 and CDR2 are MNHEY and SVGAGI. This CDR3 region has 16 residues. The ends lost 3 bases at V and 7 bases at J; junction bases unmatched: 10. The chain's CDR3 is CASSYNPGQGAGEQYF. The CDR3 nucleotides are TGTGCCAGCAGTTATAACCCGGGACAGGGGGCAGGGGAGCAGTACTTC.

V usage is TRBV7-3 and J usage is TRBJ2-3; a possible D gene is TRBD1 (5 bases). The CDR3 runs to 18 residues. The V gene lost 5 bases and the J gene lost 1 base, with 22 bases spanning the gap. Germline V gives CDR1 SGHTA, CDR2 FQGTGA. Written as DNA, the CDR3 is TGTGCCAGCAGCCTCTCGCGAAGCAGGGCTGGGGGCACAGATACGCAGTATTTT. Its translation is CASSLSRSRAGGTDTQYF.

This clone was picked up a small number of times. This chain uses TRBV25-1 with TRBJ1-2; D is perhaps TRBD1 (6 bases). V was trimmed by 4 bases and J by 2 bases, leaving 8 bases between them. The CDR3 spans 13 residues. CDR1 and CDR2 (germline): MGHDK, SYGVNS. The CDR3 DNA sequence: TGTGCCAGCAGTGTTACAGGGAACTATGGCTACACCTTC. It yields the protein CASSVTGNYGYTF.

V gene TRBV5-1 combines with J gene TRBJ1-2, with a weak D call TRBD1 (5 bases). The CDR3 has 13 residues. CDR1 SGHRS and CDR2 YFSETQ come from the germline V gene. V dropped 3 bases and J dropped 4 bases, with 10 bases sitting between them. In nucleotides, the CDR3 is TGCGCCAGCAGCTGGACATCCTCCTATGGCTACACCTTC. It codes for CASSWTSSYGYTF.